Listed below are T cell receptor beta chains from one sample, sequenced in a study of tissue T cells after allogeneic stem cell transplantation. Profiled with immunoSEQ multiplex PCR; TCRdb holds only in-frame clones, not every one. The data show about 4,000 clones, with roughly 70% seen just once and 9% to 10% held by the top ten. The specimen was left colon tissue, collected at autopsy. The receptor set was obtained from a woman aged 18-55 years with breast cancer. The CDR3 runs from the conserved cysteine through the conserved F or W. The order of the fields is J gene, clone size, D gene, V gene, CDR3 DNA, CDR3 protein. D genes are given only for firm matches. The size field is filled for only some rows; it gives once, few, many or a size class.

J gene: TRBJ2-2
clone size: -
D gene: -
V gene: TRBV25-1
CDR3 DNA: TGTGCCAGCAGTGAATCTAGCTTCACCGGGGAGCTGTTTTTT
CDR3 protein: CASSESSFTGELFF

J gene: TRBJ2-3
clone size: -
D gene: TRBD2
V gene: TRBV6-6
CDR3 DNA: TGTGCCAGCAGTTACATGCTTGGGGGGGGAGATACGCAGTATTTT
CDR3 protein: CASSYMLGGGDTQYF

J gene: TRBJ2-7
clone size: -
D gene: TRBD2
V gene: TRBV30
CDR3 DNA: TGTGCCTGGGGGCGGGGGGGCGAGCAGTACTTC
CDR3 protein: CAWGRGGEQYF

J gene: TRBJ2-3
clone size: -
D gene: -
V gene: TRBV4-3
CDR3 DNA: TGCGCCAGCAGCCAAGGGCTGATCACAGATACGCAGTATTTT
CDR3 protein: CASSQGLITDTQYF

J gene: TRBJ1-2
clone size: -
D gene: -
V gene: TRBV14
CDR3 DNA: TGTGCCAGCAGCCCAAGACAGGAGGGTGGCTACACCTTC
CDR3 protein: CASSPRQEGGYTF

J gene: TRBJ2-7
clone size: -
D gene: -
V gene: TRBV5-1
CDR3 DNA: TGCGCCAGCAGCTTGACGTCCGGATACTACGAGCAGTACTTC
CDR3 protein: CASSLTSGYYEQYF

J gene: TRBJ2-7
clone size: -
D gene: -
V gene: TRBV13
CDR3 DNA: TGTGCCAGCAGCTTAGACCAGGCCTACGAGCAGTACTTC
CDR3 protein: CASSLDQAYEQYF

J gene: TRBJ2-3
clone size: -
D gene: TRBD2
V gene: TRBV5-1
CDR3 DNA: TGCGCCAGCAGCTCCAGTGGGGGGGAATATACGCAGTATTTT
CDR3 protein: CASSSSGGEYTQYF

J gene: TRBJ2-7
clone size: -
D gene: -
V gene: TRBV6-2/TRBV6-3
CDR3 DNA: TGTGCCAGCAGTCTTAGGGTCTACGACGAGCAGTACTTC
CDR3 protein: CASSLRVYDEQYF

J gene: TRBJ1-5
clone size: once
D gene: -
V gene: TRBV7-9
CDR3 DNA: TGTGCCAGCAGCTTAGAGGAAGGTCAGCCCCAGCATTTT
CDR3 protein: CASSLEEGQPQHF

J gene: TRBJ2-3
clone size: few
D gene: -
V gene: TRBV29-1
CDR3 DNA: TGCAGCGTTGAGGCCCAGGGTGCAGATACGCAGTATTTT
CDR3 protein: CSVEAQGADTQYF

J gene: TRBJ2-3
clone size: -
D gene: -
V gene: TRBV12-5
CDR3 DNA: TGTGCTAGTGGTTTGATCGGGACAGATACGCAGTATTTT
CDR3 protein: CASGLIGTDTQYF

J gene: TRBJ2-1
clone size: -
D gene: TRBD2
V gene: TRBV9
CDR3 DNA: TGTGCCAGCAGCCCGTCTCCTGCGGGAGGGCCGAGTGAGCAGTTCTTC
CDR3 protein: CASSPSPAGGPSEQFF

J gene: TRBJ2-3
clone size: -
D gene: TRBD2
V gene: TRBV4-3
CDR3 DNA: TGCGCCAGCAGTCCGGGACTAGCGGGAGTGGGAGATACGCAGTATTTT
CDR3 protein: CASSPGLAGVGDTQYF

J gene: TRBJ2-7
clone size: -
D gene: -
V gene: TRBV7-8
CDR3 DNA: TGTGCCAGCGATCAGGGCGGGCAGGGCGACTACGAGCAGTACTTC
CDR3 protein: CASDQGGQGDYEQYF

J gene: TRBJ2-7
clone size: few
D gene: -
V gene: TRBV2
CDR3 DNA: TGTGCCAGCAGTGCTCTCTCCTACGAGCAGTACTTC
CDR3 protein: CASSALSYEQYF

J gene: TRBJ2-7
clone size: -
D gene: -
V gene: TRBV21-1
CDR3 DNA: TGTGCCAGCATCAAATCAAACCGGAGGTCGTCCTACGAGCAGTACTTC
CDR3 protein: CASIKSNRRSSYEQYF

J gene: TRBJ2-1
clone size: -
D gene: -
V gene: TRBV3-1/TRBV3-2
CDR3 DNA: TGTGCCAGCAGCCTGAAGGACTCCAATGAGCAGTTCTTC
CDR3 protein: CASSLKDSNEQFF

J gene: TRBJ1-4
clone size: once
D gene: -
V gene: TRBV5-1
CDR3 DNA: TGCGCCAGCCGCAAGGAGGACGCTAATGAAAAACTGTTTTTT
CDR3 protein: CASRKEDANEKLFF

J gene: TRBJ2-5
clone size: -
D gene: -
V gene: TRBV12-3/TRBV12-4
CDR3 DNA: TGTGCCAGCAGTTTAGTTGAGACCCAGTACTTC
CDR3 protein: CASSLVETQYF

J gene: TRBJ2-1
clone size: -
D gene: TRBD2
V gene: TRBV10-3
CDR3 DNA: TGTGCCATCAGTGTCAAAGCGGGGCTTGAGCAGTTCTTC
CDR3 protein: CAISVKAGLEQFF

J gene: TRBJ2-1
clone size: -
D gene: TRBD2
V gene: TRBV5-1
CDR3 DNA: TGCGCCAGCACCCCAGAAAGCGGGGGATACAATGAGCAGTTCTTC
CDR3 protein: CASTPESGGYNEQFF

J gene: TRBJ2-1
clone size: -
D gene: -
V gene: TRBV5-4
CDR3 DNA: TGTGCCAGCAGCTTGAGCTGGTCCTACAATGAGCAGTTCTTC
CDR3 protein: CASSLSWSYNEQFF

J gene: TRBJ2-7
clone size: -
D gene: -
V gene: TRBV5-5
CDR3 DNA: TGTGCCAGCAGCTTGGATGCCCCCGGCGAGCAGTACTTC
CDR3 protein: CASSLDAPGEQYF

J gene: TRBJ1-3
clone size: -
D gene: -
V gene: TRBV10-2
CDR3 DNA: TGCGCCAGCAGTGAGTCGAAAGGGAACACCATATATTTT
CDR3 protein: CASSESKGNTIYF

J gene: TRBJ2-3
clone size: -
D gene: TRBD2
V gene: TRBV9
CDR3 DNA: TGTGCCAGCAGCGTAGAGGCGGGAGGCGGCACAGATACGCAGTATTTT
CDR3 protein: CASSVEAGGGTDTQYF

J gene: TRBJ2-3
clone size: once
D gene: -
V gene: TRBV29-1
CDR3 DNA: TGCAGCGTTCCGGGGGCGTATGGCACAGATACGCAGTATTTT
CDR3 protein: CSVPGAYGTDTQYF

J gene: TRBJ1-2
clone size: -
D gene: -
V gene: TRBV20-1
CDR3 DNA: TGCAGTGCCAATCGGGACATTGGCTACACCTTC
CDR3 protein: CSANRDIGYTF

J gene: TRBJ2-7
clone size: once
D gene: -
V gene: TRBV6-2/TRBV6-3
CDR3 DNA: TGTGCCAGCAGTTACGTGGGCTCCTACGAGCAGTACTTC
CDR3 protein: CASSYVGSYEQYF

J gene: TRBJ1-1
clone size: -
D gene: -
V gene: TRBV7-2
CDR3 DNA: TGTGCCAGCAGCCCAGAGAGGGACACTGAAGCTTTCTTT
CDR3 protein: CASSPERDTEAFF

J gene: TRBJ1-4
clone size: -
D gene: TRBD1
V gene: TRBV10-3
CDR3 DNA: TGTGCCATCAGTGTAGACAGGGGTGCTAATGAAAAACTGTTTTTT
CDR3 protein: CAISVDRGANEKLFF

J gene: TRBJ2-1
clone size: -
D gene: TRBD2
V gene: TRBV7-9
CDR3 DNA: TGTGCCAGCAGCTTACAGGGACTAGCGGGAGGGCCCTTACGGAATGAGCAGTTCTTC
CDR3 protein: CASSLQGLAGGPLRNEQFF

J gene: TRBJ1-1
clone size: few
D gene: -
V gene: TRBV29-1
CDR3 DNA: TGCAGCGTGCACAGGGATGGGAACACTGAAGCTTTCTTT
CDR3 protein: CSVHRDGNTEAFF

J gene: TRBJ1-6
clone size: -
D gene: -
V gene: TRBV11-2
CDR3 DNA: TGTGCCAGCAGCTTAGAAGGAGATAATTCACCCCTCCACTTT
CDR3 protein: CASSLEGDNSPLHF

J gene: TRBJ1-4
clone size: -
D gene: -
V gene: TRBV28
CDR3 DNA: TGTGCCAGCAGTTTGGAATCTAATGAAAAACTGTTTTTT
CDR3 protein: CASSLESNEKLFF

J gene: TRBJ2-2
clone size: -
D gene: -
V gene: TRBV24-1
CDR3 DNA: TGTGCCACCAGGCCCGGCAGGGGATTCACCGGGGAGCTGTTTTTT
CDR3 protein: CATRPGRGFTGELFF

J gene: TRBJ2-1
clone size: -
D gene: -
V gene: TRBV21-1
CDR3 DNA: TGTGCCAGCAGCCCCTTGTTTTCGCTGGGGAAACACAATGAGCAGTTCTTC
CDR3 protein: CASSPLFSLGKHNEQFF

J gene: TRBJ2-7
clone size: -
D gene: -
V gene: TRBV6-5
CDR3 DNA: TGTGCCAGCAGTTACTCGGGGGGCCACTACGAGCAGTACTTC
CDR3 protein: CASSYSGGHYEQYF

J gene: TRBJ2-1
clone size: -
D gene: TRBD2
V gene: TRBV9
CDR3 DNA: TGTGCCAGCAGCGTCGAAAGGACTAGCGGATACAATGAGCAGTTCTTC
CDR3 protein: CASSVERTSGYNEQFF

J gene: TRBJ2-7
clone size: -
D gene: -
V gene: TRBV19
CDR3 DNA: TGTGCCAGTAGTATAGGGGCGGGGGCCACCAATTACGAGCAGTACTTC
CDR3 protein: CASSIGAGATNYEQYF

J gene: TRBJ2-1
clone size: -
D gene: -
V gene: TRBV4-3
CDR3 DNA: TGCGCCAGCAGCCAAGGTTTGGTGGGTGGCGAGCAGTTCTTC
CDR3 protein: CASSQGLVGGEQFF

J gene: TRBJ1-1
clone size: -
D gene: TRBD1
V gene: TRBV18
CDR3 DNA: TGTGCCAGCTCACCGTCCCGGGACAGGGGAACTGAAGCTTTCTTT
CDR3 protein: CASSPSRDRGTEAFF

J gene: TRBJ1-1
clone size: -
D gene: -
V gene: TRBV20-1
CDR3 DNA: TGCAGTGCTAGTCCCTTGCGGGTGATCACTGAAGCTTTCTTT
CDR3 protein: CSASPLRVITEAFF

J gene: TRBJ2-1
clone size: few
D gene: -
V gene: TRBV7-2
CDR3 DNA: TGTGCCAGCAGCTTAGCGGGGGGCGATGAGCAGTTCTTC
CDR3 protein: CASSLAGGDEQFF

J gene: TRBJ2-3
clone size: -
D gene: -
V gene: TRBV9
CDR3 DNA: TGTGCCAGCAGCGTACTGTCCCTTCTTGGAGATACGCAGTATTTT
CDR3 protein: CASSVLSLLGDTQYF

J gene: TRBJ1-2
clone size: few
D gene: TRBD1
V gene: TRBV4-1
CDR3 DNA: TGCGCCAGCAGCCACTTGGACAGGGCGGACTATGGCTACACCTTC
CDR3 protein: CASSHLDRADYGYTF

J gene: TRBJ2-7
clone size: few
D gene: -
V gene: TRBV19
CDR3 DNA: TGTGCCAGTAGTCCAGACACGACGTTCTACGAGCAGTACTTC
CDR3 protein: CASSPDTTFYEQYF

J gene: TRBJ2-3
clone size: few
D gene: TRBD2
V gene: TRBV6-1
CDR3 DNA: TGTGCCAGCAGTGAAACTGGCGGGGGGTTCACAGATACGCAGTATTTT
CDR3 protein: CASSETGGGFTDTQYF